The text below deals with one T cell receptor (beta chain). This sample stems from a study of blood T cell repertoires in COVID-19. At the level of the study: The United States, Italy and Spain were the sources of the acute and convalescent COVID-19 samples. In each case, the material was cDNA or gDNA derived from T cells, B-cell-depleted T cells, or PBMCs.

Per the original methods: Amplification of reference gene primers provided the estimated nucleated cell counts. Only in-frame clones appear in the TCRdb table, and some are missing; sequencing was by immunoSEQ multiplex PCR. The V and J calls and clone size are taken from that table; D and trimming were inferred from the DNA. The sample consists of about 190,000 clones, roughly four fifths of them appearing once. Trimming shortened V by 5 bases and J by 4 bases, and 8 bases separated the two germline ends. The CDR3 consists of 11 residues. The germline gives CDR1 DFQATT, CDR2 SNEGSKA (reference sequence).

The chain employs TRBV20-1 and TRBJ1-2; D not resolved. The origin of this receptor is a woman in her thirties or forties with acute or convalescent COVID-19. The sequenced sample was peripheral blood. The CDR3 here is CSARDIYGYTF. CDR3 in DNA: TGCAGTGCTCGCGACATCTATGGCTACACCTTC.